These 9 T cell receptor beta chains originate from one sample sequenced in a study of T cell responses to AZD1222 COVID-19 vaccine (TCRdb year 2021). Library construction relied on the immunoSEQ multiplex PCR assay. TCRdb retrieved this table from immuneACCESS and kept in-frame rearrangements only. Not all clones are present; in checked studies, unresolved V genes account for under half, and no reason is known for the remainder. This sample has roughly 150,000 clones in its table, and roughly 93% of those were observed once. The biggest ten clones account for less than 9.5% of the sample. Reading the label with the study, this specimen's time point is: about 28 days (+/-7) after the second vaccine dose. Sequenced here: peripheral blood, sampled 28 days after the second AZD1222 dose. Receptors originate from an adult who received the AZD1222 COVID-19 vaccine.

The rearrangement uses TRBV29-1 and TRBJ2-2; TRBD2 matches 9 bases. V trimming: 1 base; J trimming: 3 bases; junction bases outside the gene matches: 3. CDR1 and CDR2 from the germline V gene are SQVTM and ANQGSEA. This CDR3 spans 15 amino acids. For the CDR3, the DNA is TGCAGCGTTGAAGGCCTAGCGGGATACACCGGGGAGCTGTTTTTT. Translating gives CSVEGLAGYTGELFF.

The chain links TRBV6-5 to TRBJ1-4; TRBD1 matches at 8 bases. This CDR3 comprises 16 residues. The junction had 8 bases not matched to a gene; V was cut back by 0 bases and J by 8 bases. Germline CDR1 is MNHEY and CDR2 is SVGAGI. The CDR3 DNA follows: TGTGCCAGCAGTTACTCTTCACCGGGACAGGTCGAAAAACTGTTTTTT. Its translation is CASSYSSPGQVEKLFF.

The rearrangement links TRBV6-5 to TRBJ1-1; 8 positions agree with TRBD1. CDR1 is MNHEY, CDR2 SVGAGI, per germline. Trimming took 3 bases from V and 4 from J; bases not matched to a gene: 7. This CDR3 is built from 15 residues. CDR3 DNA: TGTGCCAGCAGTTATTCCGGACAGGGAGGCACTGAAGCTTTCTTT. Residues: CASSYSGQGGTEAFF.

This clone was found a few times. The rearrangement joins TRBV2 to TRBJ1-2, with no clear D. The CDR3 contains 13 residues. V shed 6 bases and J shed 4 bases, with 12 bases lying between them. Germline V gene lookup returns CDR1 SNHLY and CDR2 FYNNEI. CDR3 sequence: CASRPPTVYGYTF. The CDR3 nucleotides are TGTGCCAGCAGACCCCCCACGGTCTATGGCTACACCTTC.

V is TRBV14 and J is TRBJ2-5, with 8 positions matching TRBD2. Germline V CDR1 and CDR2: SGHDN, FVKESK. J lost 5 bases, V lost 1 base, and 6 bases had no gene match. This CDR3 contains 15 residues. CDR3 sequence: CASSQGTSLWETQYF. The CDR3 DNA reads as TGTGCCAGCAGCCAAGGGACTAGCCTTTGGGAGACCCAGTACTTC.

The chain recombines TRBV12-3 or TRBV12-4 with TRBJ1-2, with unresolved D. V shed 3 bases and J shed 2 bases, with 4 bases lying between them. The CDR3 sequence is 12 residues long. CDR3 residues: CASSLGNYGYTF. The CDR3 DNA is TGTGCCAGCAGTTTGGGCAACTATGGCTACACCTTC.

The V and J genes are TRBV2 and TRBJ1-1; no definite D call. Germline V gives CDR1 SNHLY, CDR2 FYNNEI. The V end was cut by 8 bases, the J end by 1 base, with 11 bases between. This CDR3 is 13 amino acids long. The CDR3: CASRRKRNTEAFF. The DNA of the CDR3 is TGTGCCAGCCGGCGTAAACGGAACACTGAAGCTTTCTTT.

V is TRBV6-5 and J is TRBJ1-2, with D unresolved. Germline CDR1 and CDR2: MNHEY and SVGAGI. The CDR3 contains 16 residues. The V and J ends lost 0 bases and 0 bases respectively, with 11 bases between them. The CDR3 loop reads CASSYSNARANYGYTF. CDR3 DNA: TGTGCCAGCAGTTACTCAAATGCCAGAGCTAACTATGGCTACACCTTC.

The V call is TRBV4-3, the J call TRBJ1-5; no definite D call. This CDR3 has 14 residues. With 7 bases removed from V and 0 bases from J, the gap between germline ends came to 10 bases. Germline CDR1 reads LGHNA; CDR2 reads YSLEER. This CDR3 reads CASNSDLSNQPQHF. The CDR3 DNA reads TGCGCCAGCAACTCCGACCTTAGCAATCAGCCCCAGCATTTT.